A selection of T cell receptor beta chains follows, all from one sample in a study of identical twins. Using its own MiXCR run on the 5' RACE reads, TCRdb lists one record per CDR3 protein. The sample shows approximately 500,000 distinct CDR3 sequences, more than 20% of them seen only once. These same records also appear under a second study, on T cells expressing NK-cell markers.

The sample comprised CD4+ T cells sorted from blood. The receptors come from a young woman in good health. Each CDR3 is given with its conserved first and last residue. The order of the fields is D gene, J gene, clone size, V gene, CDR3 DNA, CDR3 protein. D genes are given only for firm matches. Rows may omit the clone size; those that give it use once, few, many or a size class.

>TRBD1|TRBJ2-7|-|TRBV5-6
TGTGCCAGCAGCCAGACAGGGGGCAGGTACGAGCAGTACTTC
CASSQTGGRYEQYF
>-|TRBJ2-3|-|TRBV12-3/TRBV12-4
TGTGCCAGCAGTTTCACTTCTAGGGGAACCTCCACAGATACGCAGTATTTT
CASSFTSRGTSTDTQYF
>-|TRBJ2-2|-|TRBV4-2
TGTGCCAGCAGCCAAGATAGGGTGACGAACACCGGGGAGCTGTTTTTT
CASSQDRVTNTGELFF
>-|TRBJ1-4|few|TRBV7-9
TGTGCCAGCAGCCTTCGGCGGGACAAACAGGGTGAAAAACTGTTTTTT
CASSLRRDKQGEKLFF
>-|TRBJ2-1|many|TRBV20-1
TGCAGTGCTAGAGATCGGCTAGCAGGGGACAATGAGCAGTTCTTC
CSARDRLAGDNEQFF
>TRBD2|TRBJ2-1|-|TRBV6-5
TGTGCCAGCAGTTACGTCCTAGCGGGGCACAATGAGCAGTTCTTC
CASSYVLAGHNEQFF
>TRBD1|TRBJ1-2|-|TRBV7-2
TGTGCCAGCAGCTTATCAGGGGGGGCGGTGAGCTATGGCTACACCTTC
CASSLSGGAVSYGYTF
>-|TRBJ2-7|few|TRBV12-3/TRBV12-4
TGTGCCAGCAGTAATTCGAGGTTCCCCTACGAGCAGTACTTC
CASSNSRFPYEQYF
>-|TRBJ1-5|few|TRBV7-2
TGTGCCAGCAGCTTAGAGTTAGATTTTGATCAGCCCCAGCATTTT
CASSLELDFDQPQHF
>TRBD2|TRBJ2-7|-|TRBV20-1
TGCAGTGCCAAGTTAGCGGGAACGCCTCGCGAGCAGTACTTC
CSAKLAGTPREQYF
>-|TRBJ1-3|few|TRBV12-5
TGTGCTAGTGGTTCGAGAAACACCATATATTTT
CASGSRNTIYF
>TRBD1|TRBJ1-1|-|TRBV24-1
TGTGCCACCAGTGATTGGGGACAGGGGGTGCCTGAAGCTTTCTTT
CATSDWGQGVPEAFF
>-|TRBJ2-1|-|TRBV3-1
TGTGCCAGCAGCGCCCCTACTGGGTGGGGAGATGAGCAGTTCTTC
CASSAPTGWGDEQFF
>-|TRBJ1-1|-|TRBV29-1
TGCAGCGCTACAGGGTGGGGGACTGAAGCTTTCTTT
CSATGWGTEAFF
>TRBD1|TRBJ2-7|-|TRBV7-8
TGTGCCAGCAGCCTGGACAGGGTCCGGTACTTC
CASSLDRVRYF
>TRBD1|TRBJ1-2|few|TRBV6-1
TGTGCCAGCAGAGGGACAGGGGGTAATCCTCGGTCCCGTTATGGCTACACCTTC
CASRGTGGNPRSRYGYTF
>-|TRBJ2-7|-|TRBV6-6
TGTGCCAGCAGTCACCCAAGGAGTCCCGAGCAGTACTTC
CASSHPRSPEQYF
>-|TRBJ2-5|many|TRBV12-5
TGTGCTAGTGGCCCCGGGACAACCGTTCAAGAGACCCAGTACTTC
CASGPGTTVQETQYF
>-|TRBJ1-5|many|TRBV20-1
TGCAGTGCCGCCCCGGTAGGGAGTCAGCCCCAGCATTTT
CSAAPVGSQPQHF
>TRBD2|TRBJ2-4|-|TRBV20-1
TGCAGTGCTAGGGGTAGCGGGGGAGGAAACATTCAGTACTTC
CSARGSGGGNIQYF
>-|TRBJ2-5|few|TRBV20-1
TGCAGTGCTAGTGGCGATTCGAGTGTGCGACAGCTAAACTTC
CSASGDSSVRQLNF
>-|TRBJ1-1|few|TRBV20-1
TGCAGTGCTAATCCGGGCACTGAAGCTTTCTTT
CSANPGTEAFF
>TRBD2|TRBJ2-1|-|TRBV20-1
TGCAGTGCCGAAGCGGGAGTCATCAAGGCGGACAATGAGCAGTTCTTC
CSAEAGVIKADNEQFF
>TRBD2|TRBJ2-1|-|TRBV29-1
TGCAGCGTTGCGGAACCTAGCGGAGGCTACAATGAGCAGTTCTTC
CSVAEPSGGYNEQFF
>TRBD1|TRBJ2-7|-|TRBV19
TGTGCCAGTAGTATGGTAGGCCAGGGGGCGGCCGAGCAGTACTTC
CASSMVGQGAAEQYF
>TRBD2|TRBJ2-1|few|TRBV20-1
TGCAGTGCTAGCGCCCGGACTAGCGATAATGAGCAGTTCTTC
CSASARTSDNEQFF
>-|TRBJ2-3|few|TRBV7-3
TGTGCCAGCAGCCTGACAGTGTCTCATACGCAGTATTTT
CASSLTVSHTQYF
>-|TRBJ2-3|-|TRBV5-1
TGCGCCAGCAGCCAGGGTGGCGGGTTGGATACGCAGTATTTT
CASSQGGGLDTQYF
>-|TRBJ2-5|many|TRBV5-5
TGTGCCAGCAGCACCTATCAAGAGACCCAGTACTTC
CASSTYQETQYF
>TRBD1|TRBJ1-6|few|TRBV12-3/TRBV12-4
TGTGCCAGCAGTTTCGGGACAGATATTAGGTCACCCCTCCACTTT
CASSFGTDIRSPLHF
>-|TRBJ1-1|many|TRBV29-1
TGCAGCGCAGCGGGGGGTACGAACACTGAAGCTTTCTTT
CSAAGGTNTEAFF
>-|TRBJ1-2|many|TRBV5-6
TGTGCCAGCAGCGGGCAGGGTATAAACTATGGCTACACCTTC
CASSGQGINYGYTF
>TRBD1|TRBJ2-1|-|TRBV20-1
TGCAGTGGCTCGACAGGGACGGACAATGAGCAGTTCTTC
CSGSTGTDNEQFF
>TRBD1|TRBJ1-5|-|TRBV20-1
TGCAGCGTTAGACAGGGTGGCAATCAGCCCCAGCATTTT
CSVRQGGNQPQHF
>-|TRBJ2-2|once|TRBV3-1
TGTGCCAGCAGCCAAGATCGCCAGGCCGGGGAGCTGTTTTTT
CASSQDRQAGELFF
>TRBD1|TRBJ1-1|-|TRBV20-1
TGCAGTGCTCCGAGGACAGGGGGGGCTGAAGCTTTCTTT
CSAPRTGGAEAFF
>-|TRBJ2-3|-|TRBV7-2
TGTGCCAGCAGCTCTATGGACTACCACACAGATACGCAGTATTTT
CASSSMDYHTDTQYF
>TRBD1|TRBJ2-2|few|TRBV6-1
TGTGCCAGCAGTCGCGACAGGGGGCCAACCGGGGAGCTGTTTTTT
CASSRDRGPTGELFF
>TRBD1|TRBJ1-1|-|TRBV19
TGTGCCAGTAGTAGGGAGGGGGCAGGGAGGACTGAAGCTTTCTTT
CASSREGAGRTEAFF
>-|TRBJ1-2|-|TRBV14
TGTGCCAGCAGCCAACTTTTGCAGAATGGCTACACCTTC
CASSQLLQNGYTF
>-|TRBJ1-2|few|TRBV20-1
TGCAGTGCCCACCCGGGGGGCGCGGGCTACACCTTC
CSAHPGGAGYTF
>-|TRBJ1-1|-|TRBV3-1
TGTGCCAGCAGACGAAACGGGAACAATCAAGCTTTCTTT
CASRRNGNNQAFF
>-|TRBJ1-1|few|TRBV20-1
TGCAGTGCGCCTAACAGGGCAGATAACACTGAAGCTTTCTTT
CSAPNRADNTEAFF
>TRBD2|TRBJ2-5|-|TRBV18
TGTGCCAGCTCACCAAGGACTAGCGGGGCGACACAAGAGACCCAGTACTTC
CASSPRTSGATQETQYF
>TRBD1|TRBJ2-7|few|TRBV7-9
TGTGCCAGCAGCTCTTTCCCTAGGACAGGGGACGAGCAGTACTTC
CASSSFPRTGDEQYF
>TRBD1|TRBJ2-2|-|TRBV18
TGTGCCAGCTCACCGGGGACAGGCCACGACACCGGGGAGCTGTTTTTT
CASSPGTGHDTGELFF